This T cell receptor beta chain is from a study of blood T cell repertoires in COVID-19. Study as a whole: There were acute and convalescent COVID-19 samples, and they came from the United States, Italy and Spain. The analysed material was cDNA or gDNA that came from T cells, B-cell-depleted T cells, or PBMCs.

In the original processing: Amplification with reference gene primers provided the estimates of nucleated cell counts. Assay used: immunoSEQ multiplex PCR; TCRdb lists only in-frame clones, some missing. The D gene and trimming were derived from the DNA, and the V and J assignments and clone size from that table. The table includes 130,000 to 150,000 clones, more than 75% detected once. The receptor was derived from a man older than 75 with acute or convalescent COVID-19. Sequenced sample: peripheral blood.

This CDR3 is CSVVTGTGGFNEQFF. The CDR3 nucleotides read TGCAGCGTAGTTACCGGGACAGGGGGCTTCAATGAGCAGTTCTTC. The chain links TRBV29-1 to TRBJ2-1, with 12 nucleotides matching TRBD1. V was clipped by 6 bases and J by 6 bases; unmatched bases: 9. Germline CDR1 reads SQVTM; CDR2 reads ANQGSEA. The CDR3 is 15 residues long.